This T cell receptor beta chain was sequenced during a study of vaccination and CD4 T cells after COVID-19. The treatment denotes: roughly 11-day PBMC culture with coronavirus spike peptide pools or control peptides (ViraFEST assay). Sequencing of the DNA from cultured CD4+ T cells was carried out with the Oncomine TCR Beta short-read assay. MiXCR was run by TCRdb on the PCR reads, yielding one entry per CDR3 protein. The sample includes fewer than 15,000 distinct CDR3 sequences, around 62% seen only once; the top ten take approximately 12%. The germline V gene encodes CDR1 SGHRS and CDR2 YFSETQ. This CDR3 is 15 amino acids long. V lost 2 bases, J lost 5 bases, and 16 bases lay in between. Remarks on this clonotype: No antigen is known for it.

The sample was CD4+ T cells from blood, cultured in vitro. The TCR sequence derives from a human donor who had recovered from COVID-19. This chain uses TRBV5-1 with TRBJ2-5; D is uncertain. CDR3 protein: CASSFGQNGVETQYF. CDR3 nucleotides: TGCGCCAGCAGCTTCGGGCAAAATGGTGTGGAGACCCAGTACTTC.